The T cell receptor beta chain under discussion was sequenced for a study of metastatic and nonmetastatic thyroid tumors (dated by TCRdb to the early 2020s). About the investigation overall: Repertoires from peripheral blood and from tumor or nodule tissue samples of malignant and benign thyroid patients were compared. Overall study outcomes, separate from this receptor: TCR beta diversity was reported as significantly higher in malignant tumors than in benign nodules, in both blood and tumor samples.

Note on this clone: It lacks a known antigen. No much larger clonotype is one base removed from it; base qualities were not supplied.

V sheds 2 bases and J sheds 6 bases, leaving 24 bases between their ends. Based on the germline V gene, the CDR1 and CDR2 sequences are SGHRS and YFSETQ. From cysteine to phenylalanine, the CDR3 is 17 amino acids long. Of the read, only the CDR3 DNA is kept; its 51 bases are in frame from base 1. No patient had received any treatment before thyroid surgery. The study retrospectively analysed patient clinical samples collected from about 2011 to 2018 using T-cell receptor beta sequencing. Receptors were amplified or captured by PCR. For sequencing, an Illumina HiSeq 4000 was employed. High-throughput sequencing was used to profile the TCR beta-chain CDR3 region of each patient. Turning to the authors' computational methods: CDR3 differences across clinicopathological groups were used to build a classifier for discriminating distant-metastatic papillary thyroid cancer patients. The Shannon index was used to measure repertoire diversity, and the Morisita-Horn index was used to measure how similar tumor and blood repertoires were. Starting from the raw public reads, TCRdb applied fastp trimming at Q25, assembled clones with MiXCR and retained in-frame beta chains. These V and J calls originate from TCRdb's pipeline instead of the authors' own analysis. This sample gives more than 9,000 clones in total; 25% to 35% of them show up just once. 10% to 13% of the sample is taken by the ten largest.

The chain was built from TRBV5-1 and TRBJ2-7; TRBD1 is a possible D gene, resting on 6 matching bases. The receptor was derived from a male donor with papillary thyroid cancer or a benign thyroid nodule (not recorded which). Some clones in this sample may be carry-over from other donors' samples. Sequencing was done on a sample of tumor tissue. Read as DNA, the sequence is TGCGCCAGCAGCTTAACACTCAACAGGGTATCTCCTGGCGAGCAGTACTTC. Its translation reads: CASSLTLNRVSPGEQYF.